This T cell receptor beta chain stems from a study of high-grade serous ovarian cancer treatment subgroups. Study information: Samples averaged 14,192 reads and roughly 7,700 unique TCR beta rearrangements. General study findings and limits: The analyses considered CDR3 and ignored CDR1 and CDR2. TCR relatedness rose with neoantigen level and trended with mutation load. Different patients shared almost no repertoire; same-patient tumors shared about 0.095 to 0.79.

The protocol was immunoSEQ multiplex PCR, while the TCRdb copy is restricted to in-frame clones and leaves out a portion. The sample shows just under 2,500 clones, around 72% of them seen only once. Remarks on this clone: The antigen remains unidentified.

Unmatched junction bases numbered 8, after V lost 7 bases and J lost 5 bases. The CDR3 contains 14 residues. Germline CDR1 reads LNHDA; CDR2 reads SQIVND (reference sequence). Tumor samples were taken before definitive surgery or chemotherapy. The sequenced material came from tumor tissue. The TCR was taken from a human donor with high-grade serous ovarian cancer. The chain couples TRBV19 to TRBJ1-5; 7 nucleotides match TRBD1. The CDR3: CASNYRQGDQPQHF. DNA of the CDR3: TGTGCCAGTAATTACCGACAGGGTGATCAGCCCCAGCATTTT.